This entry concerns a single T cell receptor beta chain. This clone's antigen is unknown. The sample is drawn from a study of monozygotic twins with inflammatory bowel disease (dated by TCRdb to about 2019). For the wider study: The full study comprised 30 or so monozygotic twin pairs: nine German pairs (four IBD-concordant, five IBD-discordant) and 19 IBD-discordant Danish pairs. The search for disease-associated traits relied mainly on comparing IBD patients with their genetically identical healthy co-twins within discordant pairs. Each individual had, on average, about 151 000 unique TCRalpha sequences and 181 000 unique TCRbeta sequences available for analysis.

The germline V gene (reference sequence) provides CDR1 LNHDA and CDR2 SQIVND. The CDR3 has 15 amino acids, counting the end cysteine and phenylalanine. The DNA is unrecorded. Broader findings and caveats from the paper: TCRbeta repertoire diversity, by inverse Simpson index, was decreased in IBD patients compared with their healthy co-twins. Differing immunosuppressive treatments among patients may have added background noise and inter-individual variability to the repertoires. Repertoire similarity did not differ between concordant and discordant twins, which could be due to limited statistical power. No single strong signal or clonotype linked to IBD turned up in the results, so the idea that one exists was not supported. Fewer clonotypes were shared with other individuals by IBD patients than by healthy twins, most markedly in patients showing signs of disease activity. Distinction between different T cell subtypes could not be achieved in the analysis.

Libraries were prepared through 5' RACE. Each TCR library was prepared from about 3.5 ug of total RNA. For each sample, cDNA was synthesized in eight separate reactions using SMARTScribe reverse transcriptase. During cDNA synthesis, template switching introduced unique molecular identifiers that contained a 6-nucleotide sample barcode. Two nested PCRs of roughly 16 and 10 cycles amplified the TCRalpha and TCRbeta cDNA, and bead purification followed each PCR. Before amplification, the cDNA was treated with uracil DNA-glycosylase and purified using the QIAquick PCR purification kit. In the second PCR, Illumina TruSeq-compatible adapters and sample-specific barcodes were added. TapeStation and Qubit were used to check library quality and concentration, and roughly 4.8 ng of each library went into the pool. Sequencing of pooled libraries was carried out on an Illumina HiSeq2500 single-index Rapid Run using 2 x 100 bp reads and custom sequencing primers. The study's own analysis went as follows. MiGEC version 1.2.6 was used for UMI-based consensus assembly to correct PCR and sequencing errors. MiXCR version 2.1.1 was used for V(D)J alignment, clonotype assembly and CDR3 extraction. Normalisation of gene usage, clonotype sharing and MAIT/NKT TCR abundance was achieved by analysing the top 1000, 10 000 and 20 000 clonotypes per sample. After downsampling to 27 000 UMIs, diversity was calculated as the inverse Simpson index using the vegan R package. Paired Mann-Whitney U tests were applied to discordant twin pairs, with Benjamini-Hochberg correction for multiple testing. After TCRdb reprocessed the reads, each CDR3 protein sequence was kept as one row, without DNA. The V and J calls shown here were made by TCRdb, not taken from the authors' results. The sample table holds roughly 300,000 distinct CDR3 sequences. The ten largest clonotypes hold roughly 5.3% of the sample.

From each donor, an approximately 2.4 ml peripheral blood sample was collected into PAXgene tubes and kept at -80 degrees C. Without T cell sorting, total RNA was isolated from whole blood using the PAXgene blood miRNA kit on an automated QIAcube. Deep TCRalpha and TCRbeta repertoire profiling with unique molecular barcoding was performed on peripheral blood of monozygotic twin pairs concordant or discordant for inflammatory bowel disease. For every twin pair, smoking habits were documented, and each individual was categorised as a current, former or never smoker. Recombination linked TRBV19 to TRBJ1-1; TCRdb proposes TRBD1, but this gene call is untestable without DNA. The sequence derives from a human donor with ulcerative colitis or Crohn's disease, or a healthy co-twin of an affected twin (not recorded which). The material sequenced was blood. CDR3 region: CASSNRQGWNTEAFF.